This TCR beta chain derives from a study of shared clonotypes between healthy human individuals. Turning to this clone: The antigen is not known.

Sorted-subset replicate PCRs used 200 ng DNA, roughly 28,000 T cell genomes. Repertoires were generated with immunoSEQ multiplex PCR, while TCRdb's copy carries only in-frame clones and drops some. The sample includes around 2.1 million clones, about 93% of them seen just once. CD45RO-negative CD8 cells positively selected for CCR7 made up the naive population, which excluded terminally differentiated effector memory CD45RA+ cells. The healthy adult donors were HIV-negative and reported no recent acute infections or vaccinations. The J segment lost 5 bases and the V segment lost 7 bases, leaving 12 bases of the junction unmatched. CDR3 size: 16 residues. Germline values: CDR1 LNHDA, CDR2 SQIVND (reference sequence). Study observations and caveats: Clonotype sharing levels among donors were expected to vary with sequencing depth.

The sequence was collected from a young man in good health. Some clones in this sample may be carry-over from other donors' samples. Sequencing used naive CD8+ T cells from PBMCs. The chain employs TRBV19 and TRBJ2-7; 12 bases align to TRBD1. This CDR3 is CASKNNPGQGADEQYF. The DNA of the CDR3 is TGTGCCAGTAAGAATAACCCGGGACAGGGGGCAGACGAGCAGTACTTC.